These 27 T cell receptor beta chains were sequenced from one sample in a study of cytomegalovirus exposure and HLA in healthy donors. Primers for the PCR totalled 60 Vbeta and 13 Jbeta. Repertoires were generated with immunoSEQ multiplex PCR, while TCRdb's copy carries only in-frame clones and drops some. The sample has approximately 170,000 clones; around 86% are singletons. The sequenced sample consisted of PBMCs. All receptors derive from a middle-aged man in good health and CMV-seropositive.

V gene TRBV19 combines with J gene TRBJ1-2; a weak D match, TRBD1 (5 bases). Germline loops: CDR1 LNHDA, CDR2 SQIVND (reference sequence). This CDR3 comprises 17 residues. V lost 3 bases and J 2 bases, leaving 19 bases between the germline ends. The CDR3 DNA follows: TGTGCCAGTAGTATCCGGACACCACCTGCTCAAAACTATGGCTACACCTTC. This sequence encodes CASSIRTPPAQNYGYTF.

This clone was seen just once. J is TRBJ2-2 and V is TRBV11-3; D is unresolved. Germline V gene sequence: CDR1 SGHNT, CDR2 YENEEA. The CDR3 has 14 amino acids. V was shortened by 3 bases and J by 2 bases, with 7 bases between the two germline ends. The CDR3: CASSFGLNTGELFF. In DNA, the CDR3 is TGTGCCAGCAGCTTCGGGTTAAACACCGGGGAGCTGTTTTTT.

The gene calls are TRBV5-1 and TRBJ1-1; D is perhaps TRBD1 (5 bases). The CDR3 totals 14 residues. Per the germline V gene, CDR1 is SGHRS and CDR2 is YFSETQ. Trimming removed 4 bases at V and 4 bases at J, with 14 bases between. The CDR3 is CASSAGPGGTEAFF. DNA for the CDR3: TGCGCCAGCAGCGCTGGCCCGGGGGGCACTGAAGCTTTCTTT.

This sequence joins TRBV2 and TRBJ1-2; weak D call: TRBD1 (6 bases). CDR1 is SNHLY, CDR2 FYNNEI, per germline. There are 14 residues in the CDR3. V was cut by 4 bases and J by 2 bases, with 11 bases left in between. In DNA, the CDR3 is TGTGCCAGCAGTGGAATCGGACAGAACTATGGCTACACCTTC. Its protein product is CASSGIGQNYGYTF.

Points on this clone: One end of the junction fails to match germline, which may point to a read error. Other DNA sequences of this sample code for an identical CDR3. This chain uses TRBV28 with TRBJ2-7, with TRBD1 identical over 7 bases. Germline V CDR1 and CDR2: MDHEN, SYDVKM. The CDR3 is made up of 14 amino acids. DNA for the CDR3: TGTGCCACCCGGCTGGGGACAGCCCCCTACGAGCAGTACTTT. Its protein product is CATRLGTAPYEQYF.

The rearrangement links TRBV5-4 to TRBJ2-2, with D possibly TRBD1 on 5 matching bases. Looked up from germline, CDR1 is SGHNT and CDR2 is YYREEE (reference sequence). Trimming removed 0 bases at V and 4 bases at J, with 7 bases between. The CDR3 is 14 residues long. The CDR3 loop is CASSLVGATGELFF. CDR3 DNA: TGTGCCAGCAGCTTGGTAGGGGCCACCGGGGAGCTGTTTTTT.

This clone was seen only a few times. The chain carries TRBV11-2 and TRBJ1-5, with 8 bases aligning to TRBD1. Germline assignment: CDR1 SGHAT and CDR2 FQNNGV. This CDR3 region has 15 residues. The junction had 9 bases not matched to a gene; V was cut back by 5 bases and J by 6 bases. The CDR3 DNA reads TGTGCCAGCAGCATCGGACAGGGCCTAAGTCAGCCCCAGCATTTT. Translated, it gives CASSIGQGLSQPQHF.

This rearrangement joins TRBV2 to TRBJ1-2; TRBD1 matches at 8 bases. Germline-derived CDR1 and CDR2 are SNHLY and FYNNEI. With 6 bases clipped from V and 3 bases from J, the junction kept 12 bases outside the gene matches. The CDR3 contains 16 residues. This chain's CDR3 is CASSPGTGEIYYGYTF. CDR3 in DNA: TGTGCCAGCAGCCCTGGGACAGGCGAGATTTACTATGGCTACACCTTC.

The V and J genes are TRBV29-1 and TRBJ1-2; 7 bases align to TRBD1. V lost 6 bases and J lost 6; bases outside the gene matches: 10. Germline CDR1 is SQVTM and CDR2 is ANQGSEA. This CDR3 comprises 13 residues. Here the CDR3 reads CSVEFTQGHGYTF. CDR3 DNA sequence: TGCAGCGTCGAGTTCACACAGGGGCATGGCTACACCTTC.

The gene calls are TRBV30 and TRBJ1-3; a possible D gene is TRBD1 (6 bases). There are 15 residues in the CDR3. Germline loops: CDR1 GTSNPN, CDR2 SVGIG (reference sequence). Trimming pared 1 base from V and 1 base from J, leaving 11 bases between. The CDR3 here is CAWSAGQSSGNTIYF. DNA of the CDR3: TGTGCCTGGAGTGCAGGACAGTCGTCTGGAAACACCATATATTTT.

This clone has just one count. V gene TRBV5-4 combines with J gene TRBJ2-1, with 7 nucleotides matching TRBD2. The junction had 2 bases not matched to a gene; V was cut back by 0 bases and J by 2 bases. The CDR3 is 15 residues long. Germline CDR1 and CDR2: SGHNT and YYREEE (reference sequence). The CDR3 DNA sequence: TGTGCCAGCAGCTTGGAGAGCGGGACCTACAATGAGCAGTTCTTC. Residues: CASSLESGTYNEQFF.

The V call is TRBV7-9, the J call TRBJ2-7; TRBD2 might be the D (5 bases). CDR1 is SEHNR, CDR2 FQNEAQ, per germline (reference sequence). CDR3 length equals 13 residues. The V end was cut by 4 bases, the J end by 3 bases, with 10 bases between. CDR3 residues: CASSSGVGYEQYF. The CDR3 bases are TGTGCCAGCAGCTCCGGGGTGGGCTACGAGCAGTACTTC.

This clone was observed once. The chain combines TRBV4-2 with TRBJ2-7, with TRBD1 matching 7 bases. Germline V gene lookup returns CDR1 LGHNA and CDR2 YNFKEQ. The CDR3 totals 14 residues. Trimming cost V 4 bases and J 3 bases; bases outside gene matches: 6. The CDR3, as DNA: TGTGCCAGCAGCCCGGAGACAGGGAGCTACGAGCAGTACTTC. Translated, it gives CASSPETGSYEQYF.

In its sample, this clone was seen a few times. The chain employs TRBV4-1 and TRBJ2-1; 7 bases fit TRBD2. Losses at the gene ends were 1 base for V and 3 bases for J; bases not matched to a gene: 6. The CDR3 length is 16 residues. Germline lookup yields CDR1 MGHRA and CDR2 YSYEKL. CDR3 region: CASSQAGGRGYNEQFF. The DNA for the CDR3 is TGCGCCAGCAGCCAAGCTGGGGGGAGGGGCTACAATGAGCAGTTCTTC.

The chain links TRBV16 to TRBJ1-1; D unclear. The germline V gene encodes CDR1 KGHSY and CDR2 FQNENV. The CDR3 consists of 13 residues. Trimming took off 1 base at V and 3 bases at J, with 6 bases between the two ends. Here the CDR3 reads CASSQYGDTEAFF. For the CDR3, the DNA is TGTGCCAGCAGCCAATACGGGGACACTGAAGCTTTCTTT.

The chain recombines TRBV5-6 with TRBJ1-1; D is ambiguous. CDR1 is SGHDT and CDR2 is YYEEEE in the germline V gene. The V end lost 2 bases, the J end lost 0 bases, and 8 bases lay between the germline ends. There are 14 residues in the CDR3. The chain's CDR3 is CASSLYGMNTEAFF. The CDR3 region has the DNA TGTGCCAGCAGCTTATACGGTATGAACACTGAAGCTTTCTTT.

The chain couples TRBV4-1 to TRBJ2-5; 8 bases align to TRBD2. The junction had 8 bases not matched to a gene; V was cut back by 1 base and J by 1 base. The germline V gene encodes CDR1 MGHRA and CDR2 YSYEKL. The CDR3 is 17 residues long. The CDR3 bases are TGCGCCAGCAGCCAAGGTATCAAGCGGGGGTTCCAAGAGACCCAGTACTTC. This encodes CASSQGIKRGFQETQYF.

The chain links TRBV9 to TRBJ2-2; TRBD2 matches 9 bases. The CDR3 runs 13 residues. Unmatched junction bases numbered 5, after V lost 7 bases and J lost 7 bases. Germline V gene data show CDR1 as SGDLS and CDR2 as YYNGEE. The CDR3 DNA follows: TGTGCCAGCGCGGGGGGGCAAAACGGGGAGCTGTTTTTT. It codes for CASAGGQNGELFF.

The V call is TRBV15, the J call TRBJ1-5; 8 nucleotides agree with TRBD1. Germline values: CDR1 LNHNV, CDR2 YYDKDF (reference sequence). CDR3 length: 16 residues. V dropped 1 base and J dropped 3; count of bases not matched to a gene: 5. In DNA form, the CDR3 reads TGTGCCACCAGCAGAGGGGACAGGTCCCTCAATCAGCCCCAGCATTTT. This translates into CATSRGDRSLNQPQHF.

This chain joins TRBV7-9 and TRBJ2-5, with 9 bases matching TRBD2. The end of the DNA is better explained by TRBJ2-7, so the J call may be wrong. The CDR3 is 15 residues long. CDR1 is SEHNR and CDR2 is FQNEAQ in the germline V gene (reference sequence). CDR3 in amino acids: CASSHQAGGGYEQYF. The DNA of the CDR3 is TGTGCCAGCAGCCATCAAGCGGGAGGAGGATACGAGCAGTACTTC.

The V gene is TRBV2, the J gene TRBJ2-2, with 9 bases that match TRBD1. The CDR3 covers 16 residues. Unmatched junction bases numbered 3, after V lost 4 bases and J lost 0 bases. Looked up from germline, CDR1 is SNHLY and CDR2 is FYNNEI. The CDR3 spells CASSADRGTNTGELFF. The CDR3 DNA follows: TGTGCCAGCAGTGCAGACAGGGGGACGAACACCGGGGAGCTGTTTTTT.

The rearrangement links TRBV7-5 to TRBJ2-7; no check of the table's D call, TRBD2, against the DNA was made. TRBV7-5 is described as a pseudogene. This CDR3 is 15 amino acids long. As DNA, the CDR3 is TGTGTCAGAAGCCTCCGGGACTTAGACGATGGGGAGCAGTACTTC. This gives the protein CVRSLRDLDDGEQYF.

The genes are TRBV5-1 and TRBJ2-1; D might be TRBD1 (6 bases). The CDR3 is made up of 11 amino acids. The germline V and J ends were trimmed by 5 bases and 10 bases, with 10 bases remaining between them. The germline V gene has CDR1 SGHRS and CDR2 YFSETQ. CDR3 DNA: TGCGCCAGCAGATACGGGACAGAGCAGTTCTTC. Protein product: CASRYGTEQFF.

The rearrangement uses TRBV7-6 and TRBJ2-7; no definite D call. CDR3 size: 10 residues. Germline V lookup: CDR1 SGHVS, CDR2 FNYEAQ. V was clipped by 5 bases and J by 7 bases, with 6 bases between them. The CDR3 region has the DNA TGTGCCAGCAGCCCCGGGGAGCAGTACTTC. Its translation: CASSPGEQYF.

V is TRBV5-1 and J is TRBJ2-3; D is possibly TRBD1 (5 bases). Germline CDR1 SGHRS, CDR2 YFSETQ. The germline V and J ends were trimmed by 1 base and 4 bases, with 13 bases remaining between them. This CDR3 spans 15 amino acids. CDR3 region: CASSLRQGPPDTQYF. The CDR3 nucleotides read TGCGCCAGCAGCTTGAGGCAGGGTCCCCCAGATACGCAGTATTTT. Filled out from reference TRBV5-1 and TRBJ2-3, the complete variable domain reads KAGVTQTPRYLIKTRGQQVTLSCSPISGHRSVSWYQQTPGQGLQFLFEYFSETQRNKGNFPGRFSGRQFSNSRSEMNVSTLELGDSALYLCASSLRQGPPDTQYFGPGTRLTVL.

This sequence joins TRBV6-1 and TRBJ1-3; D is possibly TRBD1 (5 bases). Germline V lookup: CDR1 MNHNS, CDR2 SASEGT. Between the trimmed V and J ends, which lost 3 bases and 3 bases, there was a span of 12 bases. The CDR3 length is 15 residues. CDR3 sequence: CASSDVGLRGNTIYF. The CDR3 coding sequence is TGTGCCAGCAGTGACGTGGGGCTGCGTGGAAACACCATATATTTT.

The gene calls are TRBV27 and TRBJ2-7; possible D gene TRBD1, 6 bases. CDR3 length: 17 residues. The V end lost 1 base, the J end lost 0 bases, and 16 bases lay between the germline ends. Germline V gives CDR1 MNHEY, CDR2 SMNVEV (reference sequence). CDR3 loop: CASSLYPPTGRSYEQYF. The CDR3 region has the DNA TGTGCCAGCAGTTTATATCCCCCGACAGGACGCTCCTACGAGCAGTACTTC.